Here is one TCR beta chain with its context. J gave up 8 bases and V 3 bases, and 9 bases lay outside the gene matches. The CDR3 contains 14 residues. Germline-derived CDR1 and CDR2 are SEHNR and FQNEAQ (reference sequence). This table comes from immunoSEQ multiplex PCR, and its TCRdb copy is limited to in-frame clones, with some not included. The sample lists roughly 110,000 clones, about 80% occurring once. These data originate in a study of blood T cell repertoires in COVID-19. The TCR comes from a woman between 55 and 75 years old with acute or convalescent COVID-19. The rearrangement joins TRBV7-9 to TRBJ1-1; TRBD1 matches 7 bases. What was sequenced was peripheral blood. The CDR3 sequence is CASSLRSGTVEAFF. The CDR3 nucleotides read TGTGCCAGCAGCTTGCGCTCCGGGACAGTAGAAGCTTTCTTT.